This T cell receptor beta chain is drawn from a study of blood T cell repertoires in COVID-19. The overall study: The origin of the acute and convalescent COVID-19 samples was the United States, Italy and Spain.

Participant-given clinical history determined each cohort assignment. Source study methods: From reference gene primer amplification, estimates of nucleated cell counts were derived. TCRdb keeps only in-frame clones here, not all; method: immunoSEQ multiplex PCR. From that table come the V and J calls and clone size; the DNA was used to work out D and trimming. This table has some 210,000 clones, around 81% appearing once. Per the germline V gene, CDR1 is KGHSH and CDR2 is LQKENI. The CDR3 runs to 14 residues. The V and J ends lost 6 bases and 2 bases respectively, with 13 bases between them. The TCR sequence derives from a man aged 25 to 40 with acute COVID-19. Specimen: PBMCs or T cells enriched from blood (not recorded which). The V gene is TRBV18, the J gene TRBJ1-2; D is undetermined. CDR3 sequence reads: CASSPGEGNYGYTF. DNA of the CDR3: TGTGCCAGCTCTCCCGGGGAGGGAAACTATGGCTACACCTTC.